These 17 T cell receptor beta chains came from one sample sequenced in a study of shared clonotypes between healthy human individuals. TCRdb's copy holds only in-frame clones and misses some; the assay was immunoSEQ multiplex PCR. The repertoire has millions of clones, about 95% of them found once; the top ten carry 0.1% to 0.15%. Sequencing was performed on naive CD4+ T cells sorted from blood. The subset here: CD45RA+ positively selected. The source is a man aged 18 to 30 in good health.

V usage is TRBV2 and J usage is TRBJ2-4; D unclear. The CDR3 has 15 residues. Between the trimmed V and J ends, which lost 3 bases and 0 bases, there was a span of 9 bases. Germline V lookup: CDR1 SNHLY, CDR2 FYNNEI. Here the CDR3 reads CASSERLPAKNIQYF. CDR3 nucleotide sequence: TGTGCCAGCAGTGAGAGACTGCCAGCCAAAAACATTCAGTACTTC. Variable domain in full (rest from reference TRBV2 and TRBJ2-4): EPEVTQTPSHQVTQMGQEVILRCVPISNHLYFYWYRQILGQKVEFLVSFYNNEISEKSEIFDDQFSVERPDGSNFTLKIRSTKLEDSAMYFCASSERLPAKNIQYFGAGTRLSVL.

V and J are TRBV6-5 and TRBJ2-3; D gene unclear. This CDR3 spans 12 amino acids. Germline CDR1 MNHEY, CDR2 SVGAGI. The ends were cut back, 8 bases at V and 2 bases at J, with 8 bases in the middle. The CDR3 sequence: CASGEVTDTQYF. The CDR3 DNA is TGTGCCAGCGGAGAGGTCACAGATACGCAGTATTTT.

V is TRBV29-1 and J is TRBJ2-1; possible D gene TRBD2, 7 bases. Trimming took 6 bases from V and 6 from J, leaving 30 bases between them. The CDR3 contains 18 residues. CDR1 and CDR2 (germline): SQVTM, ANQGSEA. The chain's CDR3 is CSVRPGGARARTPNEQFF. The CDR3 nucleotides read TGCAGCGTCCGACCGGGGGGCGCCCGGGCCAGGACGCCCAATGAGCAGTTCTTC.

The chain carries TRBV2 and TRBJ2-3; D uncertain. Trimming took 3 bases from V and 4 from J, leaving 14 bases between them. CDR1 SNHLY and CDR2 FYNNEI come from the germline V gene. This CDR3 comprises 15 residues. CDR3 DNA sequence: TGTGCCAGCAGTGACCCATTTCGAACCGCAGATACGCAGTATTTT. The encoded protein is CASSDPFRTADTQYF. The entire variable domain, with the rest obtained from reference TRBV2 and TRBJ2-3, is as follows: EPEVTQTPSHQVTQMGQEVILRCVPISNHLYFYWYRQILGQKVEFLVSFYNNEISEKSEIFDDQFSVERPDGSNFTLKIRSTKLEDSAMYFCASSDPFRTADTQYFGPGTRLTVL.

Worth noting for this clone: Its ends do not fully match the called genes, so a read error is possible. This sequence joins TRBV10-3 and TRBJ2-2, with 7 positions matching TRBD1. The CDR3 is 15 residues long. CDR1 and CDR2 (germline): ENHRY, SYGVKD. As DNA, the CDR3 is TGTGCCAGCAGTTTCGACAGGGTGAACACCGGGGAGCTGTTTTTT. Protein product: CASSFDRVNTGELFF.

The V call is TRBV4-3, the J call TRBJ1-2; D call uncertain. Germline CDR1 is LGHNA and CDR2 is YSLEER. The CDR3 extends over 14 amino acids. Trimming removed 0 bases at V and 8 bases at J, with 13 bases between. CDR3 residues: CASSQDSTDLGYTF. The CDR3 DNA reads as TGCGCCAGCAGCCAAGATTCGACGGACTTAGGCTACACCTTC.

The chain uses TRBV15 and TRBJ2-5; D is ambiguous. V was clipped by 3 bases and J by 5 bases, with 13 bases between them. CDR3 length equals 14 residues. The germline gives CDR1 LNHNV, CDR2 YYDKDF (reference sequence). The chain's CDR3 is CATSREDLGETQYF. The CDR3 DNA follows: TGTGCCACCAGCAGGGAAGATTTGGGGGAGACCCAGTACTTC.

Note on this clone: Within the sample, other DNA sequences also encode this same CDR3. The chain recombines TRBV18 with TRBJ1-1; D might be TRBD1 (6 bases). This CDR3 contains 14 residues. Germline CDR1 and CDR2: KGHSH and LQKENI. The V and J ends lost 5 bases and 1 base respectively, with 11 bases between them. The CDR3 DNA is TGTGCCAGCTCAGTCGGACAGACGAACACTGAAGCTTTCTTT. Translated, it gives CASSVGQTNTEAFF.

This sequence joins TRBV30 and TRBJ2-1, with no clear D. The CDR3 extends over 14 amino acids. Trimming pared 1 base from V and 9 bases from J, leaving 16 bases between. Germline assignment: CDR1 GTSNPN and CDR2 SVGIG (reference sequence). CDR3 coding DNA: TGTGCCTGGAGTGGCCTAATCCAGAACGGTGAGCAGTTCTTC. Its protein is CAWSGLIQNGEQFF.

V and J are TRBV2 and TRBJ1-5; D unclear. The CDR3 contains 13 residues. Germline V gene lookup returns CDR1 SNHLY and CDR2 FYNNEI. V was clipped by 4 bases and J by 7 bases, with 11 bases between them. The CDR3 DNA sequence: TGTGCCAGCAGTGCCCGGGAAAAACAGCCCCAGCATTTT. Protein sequence: CASSAREKQPQHF.

The CDR3 DNA is TGTGCCAGCAGCTCTAGCGGGGACCAAGAGACCCAGTACTTC. Amino acids: CASSSSGDQETQYF. The chain combines TRBV11-2 with TRBJ2-5; 9 bases are a match to TRBD2. This CDR3 has 14 residues. Germline lookup yields CDR1 SGHAT and CDR2 FQNNGV. With V trimmed by 4 bases and J by 0 bases, 0 bases remained unmatched.

The chain employs TRBV28 and TRBJ2-2; 11 nucleotides align to TRBD2. Germline CDR1 MDHEN, CDR2 SYDVKM. This CDR3 comprises 18 residues. V gave up 1 base and J gave up 5 bases; unmatched junction bases: 9. CDR3: CASSLSYRLAGGTGELFF. The CDR3, as DNA: TGTGCCAGCAGTTTATCATACCGGCTAGCGGGGGGAACCGGGGAGCTGTTTTTT. The full variable domain, rest sourced from reference TRBV28 and TRBJ2-2, is DVKVTQSSRYLVKRTGEKVFLECVQDMDHENMFWYRQDPGLGLRLIYFSYDVKMKEKGDIPEGYSVSREKKERFSLILESASTNQTSMYLCASSLSYRLAGGTGELFFGEGSRLTVL.

This clone appeared once. The CDR3 DNA follows: TGTGCCAGCTCACCACCTGGGTTAAGAAACACCGGGGAGCTGTTTTTT. Protein product: CASSPPGLRNTGELFF. The chain combines TRBV18 with TRBJ2-2; D unresolved. The CDR3 sequence is 16 residues long. CDR1 and CDR2 from the germline V gene are KGHSH and LQKENI. V lost 0 bases, J lost 2 bases, and 10 bases lay in between.

The chain combines TRBV19 with TRBJ1-5; 10 positions match TRBD1. Germline lookup yields CDR1 LNHDA and CDR2 SQIVND (reference sequence). V lost 8 bases and J lost 4; bases outside the gene matches: 11. The CDR3 is 16 residues long. The CDR3 nucleotides are TGTGCCAGTGACCCCGGGACAGGGGCGCATAATCAGCCCCAGCATTTT. Translation gives CASDPGTGAHNQPQHF.

The CDR3 loop reads CASSLVEDSPLHF. In nucleotides, the CDR3 is TGTGCCAGCAGCTTAGTGGAGGATTCACCCCTCCACTTT. This rearrangement joins TRBV7-9 to TRBJ1-6; D gene uncertain. This CDR3 has 13 amino acids. V was pared by 1 base and J by 8 bases, with 6 bases between. The germline V gene encodes CDR1 SEHNR and CDR2 FQNEAQ (reference sequence).

The CDR3 DNA follows: TGTGCCAGCAGTGGTGGACTAGCGGGGACCTCTGGGGCCAACGTCCTGACTTTC. Protein: CASSGGLAGTSGANVLTF. The V and J genes are TRBV25-1 and TRBJ2-6; 12 nucleotides align to TRBD2. Trimming took 4 bases from V and 0 from J; bases not matched to a gene: 4. CDR1 MGHDK and CDR2 SYGVNS come from the germline V gene. This CDR3 has 18 residues.

The chain is built from TRBV2 and TRBJ2-5; D is perhaps TRBD2 (5 bases). The CDR3 totals 12 residues. Per the germline V gene, CDR1 is SNHLY and CDR2 is FYNNEI. Trimming cost V 5 bases and J 2 bases, with 6 bases left between them. The CDR3 spells CASSTRQETQYF. The CDR3 bases are TGTGCCAGCAGTACTAGGCAAGAGACCCAGTACTTC.